This entry is about one T cell receptor (beta chain). Its antigen is still unknown. The sample belongs to a study of CD8+ T cells in alopecia areata. Findings of the study overall: Uncertainty remains about how baseline CD8+ expansion links to response, with one nonresponder. Many of the expanded lesional clones endured in scalp and blood while on tofacitinib.

Specified treatment: oral pan-JAK inhibitor, 5-10 mg twice daily. V was cut by 2 bases and J by 3 bases, with 14 bases left in between. The CDR3 extends over 15 amino acids. Germline V gene data show CDR1 as GTSNPN and CDR2 as SVGIG (reference sequence). Isolated RNA was reverse transcribed into cDNA used as the sequencing template. The data were produced by immunoSEQ multiplex PCR, yet TCRdb's version contains in-frame clones alone and is incomplete. The data show about 190,000 clones, more than 55% seen once. This TCR was sampled from a human donor with alopecia areata. The sequencing used CD4+ T cells sorted from blood, collected at week 4, from a patient treated with tofacitinib. This rearrangement joins TRBV30 to TRBJ1-5, with a weak D call TRBD1 (5 bases). The CDR3 sequence is CAWSSGTGNNQPQHF. The CDR3, as DNA: TGTGCCTGGAGTTCCGGGACGGGCAACAATCAGCCCCAGCATTTT.